This T cell receptor (beta chain) is drawn from a study of response to subunit inactivated influenza vaccine. Using its own MiXCR run on the RT-PCR reads, TCRdb lists one record per CDR3 protein. The sample lists more than 450,000 distinct CDR3 sequences; approximately 11% were seen once. Only a few counts were recorded for this clonotype. V was clipped by 5 bases and J by 2 bases; unmatched bases: 3. The CDR3 extends over 14 amino acids. Germline CDR1 and CDR2: DFQATT and SNEGSKA (reference sequence). These sequences were also reported in another study, on T cells expressing NK-cell markers. Per that study: TCR beta cDNA was made by 5'RACE template switching with UMIs.

The chain employs TRBV20-1 and TRBJ2-1; 10 bases align to TRBD2. The sequence was collected from a man in his fifties who received an inactivated influenza vaccine. The input for sequencing was PBMCs from blood, taken on the day of vaccination. The CDR3 coding sequence is TGCAGTGCTTACAGCGGGAGGGCCTACAATGAGCAGTTCTTC. Its protein is CSAYSGRAYNEQFF.